This T cell receptor beta chain was profiled in a study of control samples from healthy donors and cancer patients. This CDR3 has 15 amino acids. Germline CDR1 and CDR2: SGHKS and YYEKEE (reference sequence). Trimming cost V 1 base and J 1 base; bases outside gene matches: 3. Clones were sequenced by immunoSEQ multiplex PCR, and TCRdb holds only the in-frame ones, with some missing. There are around 80,000 clones in the sample; about 94% occur only once, and 2.8% lies in the top ten. This chain connects TRBV5-5 to TRBJ2-7; TRBD1 agrees at 9 bases. Sequenced material: blood. This sequence originates from a woman between 25 and 40 years old in good health. The CDR3 is CASSLIGTGSYEQYV. CDR3 DNA sequence: TGTGCCAGCAGCTTGATTGGGACAGGGTCCTACGAGCAGTACGTC.